The sequence of this T cell receptor (beta chain) was determined in a study of T cells in narcolepsy. Trimming left V 7 bases short and J 6 bases short, with 20 bases between. The CDR3 consists of 16 residues. Germline CDR1 reads SGHNT; CDR2 reads YYREEE (reference sequence). Notes on this clone: Its matching antigen is unknown.

Measured with immunoSEQ multiplex PCR; TCRdb has only the in-frame clones, and not every one. The data show under 30,000 clones, around four fifths seen once. Overall study results and limits: Reportedly, autoreactive clonotypes were serially detected in patients' blood but not controls'.

The source is a human donor with narcolepsy. The specimen sequenced was CD45RA- memory CD4+ T cells from PBMCs. V usage is TRBV5-4 and J usage is TRBJ1-6, with a tentative D call TRBD1 (5 bases). This chain's CDR3 is CASGQNPGRINSPLHF. The DNA for the CDR3 is TGTGCCAGCGGCCAGAATCCGGGACGGATTAATTCACCCCTCCACTTT.